A single sample gave rise to the 16 T cell receptor beta chains below, sequenced in a study of T cell changes during pregnancy in multiple sclerosis. Method: immunoSEQ multiplex PCR; TCRdb's copy keeps in-frame clones and lacks some. The table has about 83,000 clones, about 91% seen once. Here the sequenced sample was PBMCs, taken in the first trimester of pregnancy. The receptor set was obtained from a female donor in good health, serving as a control in a pregnancy study. Some clones in this sample may be carry-over from other donors' samples.

The chain has TRBV6-1 and TRBJ2-1, with 12 bases that match TRBD2. The CDR3 sequence is 15 residues long. V lost 6 bases, J lost 9 bases, and 9 bases stayed unmatched. The germline CDR1 and CDR2 sequences are MNHNS and SASEGT. CDR3 DNA: TGTGCCAGCAGAGTTCTAGCGGGGGGGCCGGGTGAGCAGTTCTTC. Translating it yields CASRVLAGGPGEQFF.

This chain connects TRBV28 to TRBJ1-1; 11 nucleotides match TRBD1. V shed 9 bases, J shed 3 bases, and the junction held 12 bases outside the gene matches. Germline assignment: CDR1 MDHEN and CDR2 SYDVKM. This CDR3 region has 16 residues. CDR3 residues: CASIRGTGGVDTEAFF. In nucleotides, the CDR3 is TGTGCCAGTATCCGAGGGACAGGGGGAGTCGACACTGAAGCTTTCTTT.

The V gene is TRBV4-3, the J gene TRBJ2-3; a possible D gene is TRBD2 (5 bases). CDR3 length: 15 amino acids. V was shortened by 1 base and J by 0 bases, with 8 bases between the two germline ends. Germline values: CDR1 LGHNA, CDR2 YSLEER. CDR3 sequence reads: CASSQGRTSTDTQYF. CDR3 coding DNA: TGCGCCAGCAGCCAAGGGCGGACTAGCACAGATACGCAGTATTTT.

V is TRBV10-2 and J is TRBJ2-1; D remains unclear. V lost 6 bases to trimming and J lost 5 bases, with 11 bases between them. The CDR3 is made up of 13 amino acids. From germline, CDR1 is WSHSY and CDR2 SAAADI. The CDR3 region has the DNA TGCGCCAGCAGCCTGTCCCTAAACAATGAGCAGTTCTTC. Translation gives CASSLSLNNEQFF.

The genes are TRBV15 and TRBJ1-1; 8 bases align to TRBD1. Trimming cost V 4 bases and J 3 bases; bases outside gene matches: 10. Per the germline V gene, CDR1 is LNHNV and CDR2 is YYDKDF (reference sequence). The CDR3 sequence is 16 residues long. In DNA, the CDR3 is TGTGCCACCAGCAAGGGACCCAGGGGGCGGGACACTGAAGCTTTCTTT. It codes for CATSKGPRGRDTEAFF.

The chain recombines TRBV4-3 with TRBJ2-1; 14 bases agree with TRBD2. The CDR3 has 16 residues. CDR1 and CDR2 (germline): LGHNA, YSLEER. The junction had 2 bases not matched to a gene; V was cut back by 5 bases and J by 2 bases. CDR3 region: CASSSGLAGAYNEQFF. In nucleotides, the CDR3 is TGCGCCAGCAGCTCGGGACTAGCGGGGGCCTACAATGAGCAGTTCTTC.

This clone has a handful of counts. The chain uses TRBV29-1 and TRBJ2-1, with TRBD2 identical over 10 bases. CDR3 length: 15 amino acids. V dropped 4 bases and J dropped 10; count of bases not matched to a gene: 13. Germline V CDR1 and CDR2: SQVTM, ANQGSEA. The DNA for the CDR3 is TGCAGCGTTGGAACTACTAGCGGGGTCGTTACCGAGCAGTTCTTC. Encoded protein: CSVGTTSGVVTEQFF.

The CDR3 nucleotides read TGCACCAGCAGCCATAAACAGGGGGTAGAAAATGGCTACACCTTC. It translates to CTSSHKQGVENGYTF. This chain links TRBV1 with TRBJ1-2; the tabulated D call, TRBD1, remains unverified against the DNA. TRBV1 is reported as a pseudogene. This CDR3 region has 15 residues.

The chain recombines TRBV5-5 with TRBJ1-2, with D tentatively TRBD1 (5 bases). Germline-derived CDR1 and CDR2 are SGHKS and YYEKEE (reference sequence). The CDR3 is made up of 14 amino acids. The V and J ends lost 4 bases and 4 bases respectively, with 14 bases between them. The CDR3: CASSSDSYGYGYTF. The CDR3 nucleotides read TGTGCCAGCAGCAGTGACAGTTACGGCTATGGCTACACCTTC.

This chain joins TRBV5-8 and TRBJ1-1; tentative D call: TRBD1 (6 bases). CDR1 and CDR2 from the germline V gene are SGHTS and YDEGEE. V lost 4 bases and J lost 0, with 10 bases in between. This CDR3 region has 14 residues. The CDR3 protein is CASSLDSLNTEAFF. The CDR3 DNA is TGTGCCAGCAGCCTGGACAGCCTGAACACTGAAGCTTTCTTT.

The CDR3 coding sequence is TGTGCCAGCTCACCACTTCCCGGGACAGGTTACTCTGGAAACACCATATATTTT. Translated, it gives CASSPLPGTGYSGNTIYF. The chain combines TRBV18 with TRBJ1-3; 8 bases fit TRBD1. The V and J ends lost 1 base and 0 bases, in that order; junction bases with no gene match: 8. Germline CDR1 reads KGHSH; CDR2 reads LQKENI. The CDR3 has 18 amino acids.

V usage is TRBV27 and J usage is TRBJ1-5; the D is unclear. Trimming stripped 2 bases from V and 0 bases from J, with 2 bases between. This CDR3 has 13 amino acids. In germline, CDR1 is MNHEY, CDR2 SMNVEV (reference sequence). The CDR3 sequence is CASSLRSNQPQHF. In DNA, the CDR3 is TGTGCCAGCAGTTTACGTAGCAATCAGCCCCAGCATTTT.

This clone came up once. The rearrangement joins TRBV11-2 to TRBJ2-1, with D possibly matching TRBD2 (5 bases). CDR3 length: 15 amino acids. V was cut by 5 bases and J by 8 bases, with 19 bases left in between. Germline V CDR1 and CDR2: SGHAT, FQNNGV. The CDR3 nucleotides read TGTGCCAGCAGCCCCGCCCTAAGTAGAGGGCATGAGCAGTTCTTC. The encoded protein is CASSPALSRGHEQFF.

The chain combines TRBV19 with TRBJ2-1; 10 nucleotides align to TRBD1. Germline lookup yields CDR1 LNHDA and CDR2 SQIVND (reference sequence). The length of the CDR3 is 13 residues. Trimming cost V 10 bases and J 8 bases; bases outside gene matches: 8. The CDR3 is CAIGQGGDDEQFF. DNA for the CDR3: TGTGCCATTGGACAGGGGGGAGACGATGAGCAGTTCTTC. Complete variable domain (other parts from reference TRBV19 and TRBJ2-1): DGGITQSPKYLFRKEGQNVTLSCEQNLNHDAMYWYRQDPGQGLRLIYYSQIVNDFQKGDIAEGYSVSREKKESFPLTVTSAQKNPTAFYLCAIGQGGDDEQFFGPGTRLTVL.

The rearrangement joins TRBV7-5 to TRBJ1-5; the table assigns TRBD1, which was not confirmed against the DNA. TRBV7-5 is noted as a pseudogene. The CDR3 covers 20 residues. In DNA, the CDR3 is TGTGCCAGAAGCTTGTACACCCGGACAGGGGAAACCTATAGCAATCAGCCCCAGCATTTT. It specifies CARSLYTRTGETYSNQPQHF.

This sequence joins TRBV11-3 and TRBJ1-1; 8 bases map to TRBD1. This CDR3 has 15 amino acids. Trimming cost V 2 bases and J 2 bases; bases outside gene matches: 4. From germline, CDR1 is SGHNT and CDR2 YENEEA. Written as DNA, the CDR3 is TGTGCCAGCAGCTTACAGGGGGCTGGCAACACTGAAGCTTTCTTT. This encodes CASSLQGAGNTEAFF.